The rows below give T cell receptor beta chains drawn from one sample of a study of CD8+CD57+ T cells in acquired aplastic anemia. One entry per CDR3 protein, called by TCRdb with MiXCR from the reads. The sample comprises roughly 190,000 distinct CDR3 sequences, less than 60% of which are singletons, and around a tenth rests with the top ten. Source material: sorted CD4+, CD8+, or CD8+CD57+ T cells (not recorded which) from PBMCs. The receptors were gathered from a human donor with aplastic anemia. CDR3s include the opening cysteine and the closing phenylalanine or tryptophan. The order of the fields is J gene, clone size, V gene, D gene, CDR3 protein, CDR3 DNA. D genes are given only for firm matches. Clone size is given for some rows only: seen once, a few or many times, or a class if the clone is expanded.

TRBJ1-1 - TRBV24-1 - CATSDFPPNTEAFF TGTGCCACCAGTGATTTCCCCCCGAACACTGAAGCTTTCTTT
TRBJ2-3 - TRBV2 TRBD2 CASRTGTSETDTQYF TGTGCCAGCCGTACAGGGACTAGCGAGACAGATACGCAGTATTTT
TRBJ1-1 many TRBV11-3 - CASSLQPTLEAFF TGTGCCAGCAGCCTCCAACCGACCCTTGAAGCTTTCTTT
TRBJ1-1 - TRBV29-1 TRBD1 CSVRRDREQAFF TGCAGCGTTCGCAGGGACAGGGAGCAAGCTTTCTTT
TRBJ2-7 many TRBV6-1 - CASSAPPEGYEQYF TGTGCCAGCAGCGCCCCCCCCGAAGGGTACGAGCAGTACTTC
TRBJ1-1 - TRBV2 - CASSVLHGNTEAFF TGTGCCAGCAGTGTGCTGCATGGCAACACTGAAGCTTTCTTT
TRBJ2-7 many TRBV5-4 - CASSLWDTYEQYF TGTGCCAGCAGCTTGTGGGACACCTACGAGCAGTACTTC
TRBJ2-2 - TRBV20-1 TRBD2 CSAVKGTRGLTGELFF TGCAGTGCTGTGAAAGGGACTAGAGGTCTTACCGGGGAGCTGTTTTTT
TRBJ1-4 - TRBV7-3 TRBD1 CASSSPGTANEKLFF TGTGCCAGCAGCTCCCCCGGGACAGCTAATGAAAAACTGTTTTTT
TRBJ1-2 - TRBV15 - CATSRDLNRGYTF TGTGCCACCAGCAGAGATCTAAATCGCGGCTACACCTTC
TRBJ2-7 - TRBV7-9 - CSSSLALGSSYEQYF TGTTCCAGCAGCTTAGCGCTGGGCAGCTCCTACGAGCAGTACTTC
TRBJ2-2 - TRBV11-2 - CASSLDPGPGTGELFF TGTGCCAGCAGCTTAGATCCAGGCCCGGGCACCGGGGAGCTGTTTTTT
TRBJ2-3 - TRBV20-1 - CSARKATGTDTQYF TGCAGTGCGAGGAAAGCAACAGGCACAGATACGCAGTATTTT
TRBJ1-1 - TRBV15 - CATSRDWTNTEAFF TGTGCCACCAGCAGAGATTGGACGAACACTGAAGCTTTCTTT
TRBJ2-2 - TRBV12-3/TRBV12-4 - CASSLNPTGELSF TGTGCCAGCAGTCTAAATCCGACCGGGGAGCTGTCTTTT
TRBJ1-5 few TRBV2 - CASSQGTDERQPQHF TGTGCCAGCAGCCAAGGGACGGACGAGCGGCAGCCCCAGCATTTT
TRBJ2-7 once TRBV12-3/TRBV12-4 - CASHQDGSSYEQYF TGTGCCAGCCATCAGGACGGCAGCTCCTACGAGCAGTACTTC
TRBJ1-1 - TRBV3-1 TRBD1 CASSQRQGARMNTEAFF TGTGCCAGCAGCCAAAGACAGGGGGCACGCATGAACACTGAAGCTTTCTTT
TRBJ2-5 few TRBV7-3 - CASSGLFGETQYF TGTGCTAGCAGCGGACTATTCGGAGAGACCCAGTACTTC
TRBJ1-2 many TRBV12-3/TRBV12-4 - CASSFWDAAPRRTF TGTGCCAGCAGCTTCTGGGACGCAGCCCCTCGTCGCACCTTC
TRBJ1-1 many TRBV5-5 - CASSTQWGADEAFF TGTGCCAGCAGCACCCAATGGGGGGCCGATGAAGCTTTCTTT
TRBJ2-7 many TRBV25-1 - CASSGLGLYEQYF TGTGCCAGCAGTGGGTTAGGCCTCTACGAGCAGTACTTC
TRBJ1-6 - TRBV6-2/TRBV6-3 TRBD1 CASSLQWDRNSPLHF TGTGCCAGCAGTTTGCAGTGGGACAGAAATTCACCCCTCCACTTT
TRBJ2-7 many TRBV5-1 TRBD1 CASSLGGFGGQADEQYF TGCGCCAGCAGCTTGGGCGGATTCGGGGGACAGGCCGACGAGCAGTACTTC
TRBJ1-1 many TRBV20-1 - CSARSGVTEAFF TGCAGTGCTAGATCCGGGGTCACTGAAGCTTTCTTT
TRBJ1-2 once TRBV7-9 - CASSASESWGYTF TGTGCCAGCAGTGCGTCAGAAAGTTGGGGCTACACCTTC
TRBJ1-2 - TRBV7-8 - CASSIRGANYGYTF TGTGCCAGCAGCATCCGCGGGGCCAACTATGGCTACACCTTC
TRBJ2-7 many TRBV7-9 - CASSEGRGSGEQYF TGTGCCAGCAGCGAGGGCAGGGGTTCAGGCGAGCAGTACTTC
TRBJ2-3 - TRBV9 TRBD1 CASSAVTGGDTQYF TGTGCCAGCAGCGCGGTGACAGGGGGAGATACGCAGTATTTT
TRBJ2-1 many TRBV4-2 - CASSQDPGSDSEQFF TGTGCCAGCAGCCAAGATCCGGGGAGCGACTCCGAGCAGTTCTTC
TRBJ1-6 few TRBV19 - CASSIGPNSPLHF TGTGCCAGTAGTATTGGTCCGAATTCACCCCTCCACTTT
TRBJ1-5 many TRBV7-2 - CASSSGPANQPQHF TGTGCCAGCAGCTCGGGCCCGGCTAATCAGCCCCAGCATTTT
TRBJ2-7 - TRBV6-5 - CASSLDIGSYEQYF TGTGCCAGCAGTTTAGACATAGGCTCCTACGAGCAGTACTTC
TRBJ2-7 - TRBV12-5 TRBD2 CASGLVNRLAGGNYEQYF TGTGCTAGTGGTTTGGTTAATAGGCTAGCGGGAGGAAATTACGAGCAGTACTTC